Listed below are T cell receptor beta chains from one sample, sequenced in a study of T cells in Graves' hyperthyroidism and ophthalmopathy. Each CDR3 protein is one row after TCRdb ran MiXCR on the multiplex PCR reads. The sample consists of fewer than 550,000 distinct CDR3 sequences, roughly 14% of them appearing once. Sample: blood. These receptors were collected from a woman aged 18-30 years with Graves' hyperthyroidism. Both conserved end residues are part of each CDR3. D genes are given only for firm matches. Clone size is given for some rows only: seen once, a few or many times, or a class if the clone is expanded.

d_call	v_call	clone_size	j_call	cdr3_aa	cdr3_nt
TRBD1	TRBV5-1	NA	TRBJ2-2	CASSLVGRGLGELFF	TGCGCCAGCAGCTTGGTTGGCAGGGGGCTCGGGGAGCTGTTTTTT
NA	TRBV5-8	few	TRBJ1-5	CASSLRWGRLNQPQHF	TGTGCCAGCAGCTTGAGGTGGGGGCGGCTGAATCAGCCTCAGCATTTT
TRBD1	TRBV15	many	TRBJ1-2	CATSRETGGPSPNYGYTF	TGTGCCACCAGCAGAGAGACAGGGGGCCCTTCCCCTAACTATGGCTACACCTTC
NA	TRBV6-6	few	TRBJ1-3	CASSYSPSPEDTIYF	TGTGCCAGCAGTTACTCGCCGTCACCAGAGGACACCATATATTTT
NA	TRBV6-2/TRBV6-3	NA	TRBJ2-6	CASSYSRVGRAFSGANVLTF	TGTGCCAGCAGTTACTCGAGGGTGGGCAGGGCGTTCTCTGGGGCCAACGTCCTGACTTTC
TRBD2	TRBV29-1	many	TRBJ2-1	CSGVVAGVGSYNEQFF	TGCAGCGGAGTAGTAGCGGGAGTTGGATCCTACAATGAGCAGTTCTTC
NA	TRBV19	NA	TRBJ2-1	CASSELGKASYNEQFF	TGTGCCAGCTCCGAGTTGGGTAAGGCATCCTACAATGAGCAGTTCTTC
NA	TRBV7-6	NA	TRBJ2-1	CASSPRQANEQFF	TGTGCCAGCAGCCCCCGACAGGCCAATGAGCAGTTCTTC
NA	TRBV19	few	TRBJ1-4	CASSHRGNNEKLFF	TGTGCCAGTAGTCACCGGGGGAATAATGAAAAACTGTTTTTT
TRBD1	TRBV13	many	TRBJ1-1	CASSSGDRVGTEAFF	TGTGCCAGCAGCTCCGGGGACAGGGTAGGCACTGAAGCTTTCTTT
NA	TRBV6-2/TRBV6-3	few	TRBJ1-4	CASSREFNEKLFF	TGTGCCAGCAGCCGGGAATTTAATGAAAAACTGTTTTTT
NA	TRBV2	many	TRBJ2-7	CASSEKASTYEQYF	TGTGCCAGCAGTGAAAAAGCCTCCACCTACGAGCAGTACTTC
NA	TRBV30	many	TRBJ1-2	CAWSPRAYGYTF	TGTGCCTGGAGCCCGCGAGCCTATGGCTACACCTTC
TRBD1	TRBV4-1	few	TRBJ2-5	CASSPIGQVGPNRETQYF	TGCGCCAGCAGCCCAATCGGACAGGTGGGCCCTAATCGGGAGACCCAGTACTTC
TRBD2	TRBV19	NA	TRBJ2-1	CASSSGNPGLDNEQFF	TGTGCCAGTAGTAGTGGAAATCCGGGACTAGATAATGAGCAGTTCTTC
NA	TRBV28	few	TRBJ1-2	CASSSDGGDGYTF	TGTGCCAGCAGTTCAGACGGTGGGGATGGCTACACCTTC
TRBD2	TRBV5-6	NA	TRBJ2-7	CASSLPSGSSYEQYF	TGTGCCAGCAGCTTGCCTAGCGGGAGCTCCTACGAGCAGTACTTC
NA	TRBV3-1	many	TRBJ2-1	CASSPGLDDEQFF	TGTGCCAGCAGCCCGGGCTTGGACGATGAGCAGTTCTTC
NA	TRBV12-5	once	TRBJ2-5	CASGLWDQETQYF	TGTGCTAGTGGTTTATGGGATCAAGAGACCCAGTACTTC
NA	TRBV3-1	many	TRBJ1-2	CASSQQVSYGYTF	TGTGCCAGCAGCCAACAGGTTAGCTATGGCTACACCTTC
NA	TRBV3-1	many	TRBJ2-7	CASSQEGHHEQYF	TGTGCCAGCAGCCAAGAAGGACATCACGAGCAGTACTTC
NA	TRBV18	many	TRBJ2-1	CASSGFLYNEQFF	TGTGCCAGCTCAGGGTTCCTCTACAATGAGCAGTTCTTC
TRBD2	TRBV3-1	once	TRBJ2-5	CASSQEGSGSEETQYF	TGTGCCAGCAGCCAAGAGGGGAGCGGGAGTGAAGAGACCCAGTACTTC
TRBD2	TRBV19	few	TRBJ2-3	CASTQAPFGGTSGSRGTQYF	TGTGCCAGTACCCAAGCCCCGTTCGGCGGGACTAGCGGGAGTAGAGGTACGCAGTATTTT
TRBD1	TRBV2	many	TRBJ2-7	CASRSGQAYEQYF	TGTGCCAGCAGGAGCGGACAGGCCTACGAGCAGTACTTC
TRBD2	TRBV7-9	NA	TRBJ2-2	CASSAGLAGGNTGELFF	TGTGCCAGCAGCGCCGGACTAGCGGGAGGGAACACCGGGGAGCTGTTTTTT
NA	TRBV19	few	TRBJ2-1	CASRAIAENYNEQFF	TGTGCCAGTAGGGCCATAGCGGAAAACTACAATGAGCAGTTCTTC
NA	TRBV20-1	many	TRBJ2-1	CSARDPGAGLNNEQFF	TGCAGTGCTAGAGATCCCGGGGCGGGGTTGAACAATGAGCAGTTCTTC
NA	TRBV19	NA	TRBJ1-1	CASSSPPQLINTEAFF	TGTGCCAGTAGTTCCCCTCCGCAACTAATCAACACTGAAGCTTTCTTT
TRBD1	TRBV29-1	NA	TRBJ1-3	CSVVFAGGQAGNTIYF	TGCAGCGTCGTATTCGCTGGGGGACAGGCTGGAAACACCATATATTTT
NA	TRBV2	few	TRBJ2-5	CASSEEPLGETQYF	TGTGCCAGCAGTGAAGAACCGCTGGGCGAGACCCAGTACTTC
TRBD2	TRBV5-5	few	TRBJ2-5	CASIGGGLETQYF	TGTGCCAGCATCGGGGGGGGCCTAGAGACCCAGTACTTC
NA	TRBV28	many	TRBJ1-2	CASSFEGLYGYTF	TGTGCCAGCAGTTTTGAGGGGCTCTATGGCTACACCTTC
NA	TRBV7-8	many	TRBJ1-2	CASSLDIGRRGYTF	TGTGCCAGCAGCTTAGACATAGGGCGACGGGGCTACACCTTC
NA	TRBV27	NA	TRBJ2-5	CASGLSRETQYF	TGTGCCAGCGGTTTATCTCGGGAGACCCAGTACTTC
TRBD1	TRBV3-1	many	TRBJ1-6	CASSQTGFNSPLHF	TGTGCCAGCAGCCAGACAGGGTTCAATTCACCCCTCCACTTT
TRBD1	TRBV7-9	many	TRBJ1-2	CASSPPLRQGGGYGYTF	TGTGCCAGCAGCCCGCCGCTCCGACAGGGTGGAGGGTATGGCTACACCTTC
NA	TRBV7-9	many	TRBJ2-3	CASSPPTIRGYLLPDTQYF	TGTGCCAGCAGCCCACCAACCATCCGGGGCTATCTATTACCAGATACGCAGTATTTT
TRBD1	TRBV12-3/TRBV12-4	many	TRBJ1-2	CASSQTGRLGYTF	TGTGCCAGCAGCCAGACAGGGAGGTTGGGCTACACCTTC
TRBD1	TRBV6-1	few	TRBJ2-1	CAARTGQGINEQFF	TGTGCCGCACGCACGGGACAGGGTATAAATGAGCAGTTCTTC
NA	TRBV20-1	NA	TRBJ1-3	CSAAQSSGNTIYF	TGCAGTGCTGCCCAGAGCTCTGGAAACACCATATATTTT
NA	TRBV2	many	TRBJ1-6	CASSGSGSPLHF	TGTGCCAGCAGTGGTTCGGGTTCACCCCTCCACTTT
NA	TRBV7-9	many	TRBJ1-2	CASTLSGQGSGGYTF	TGTGCCAGCACCCTTAGCGGCCAGGGCTCAGGAGGCTACACCTTC
TRBD2	TRBV20-1	many	TRBJ2-7	CSAVTSGSYEQYF	TGCAGTGCCGTGACTAGCGGGAGCTACGAGCAGTACTTC
NA	TRBV15	many	TRBJ1-5	CATSRDLGTFAGNQPQHF	TGTGCCACCAGCAGAGATCTCGGGACATTCGCCGGAAATCAGCCCCAGCATTTT
NA	TRBV30	NA	TRBJ1-6	CAWRPGGAGNSPLHF	TGTGCCTGGAGACCTGGGGGGGCCGGTAATTCACCCCTCCACTTT
TRBD1	TRBV6-5	NA	TRBJ2-5	CASSYAGTGEETQYF	TGTGCCAGCAGTTACGCCGGGACAGGGGAAGAGACCCAGTACTTC
NA	TRBV30	many	TRBJ2-7	CAWSVGLDPTYEQYF	TGTGCCTGGAGTGTAGGGCTCGACCCAACCTACGAGCAGTACTTC
NA	TRBV4-1	few	TRBJ2-6	CASSQDSRTFNVLTF	TGCGCCAGCAGCCAAGATAGTCGGACTTTCAACGTCCTGACTTTC
TRBD2	TRBV28	few	TRBJ2-2	CASSQGGSSNTGELFF	TGTGCCAGCAGTCAAGGCGGGAGCTCGAACACCGGGGAGCTGTTTTTT
NA	TRBV9	NA	TRBJ2-2	CASSVASGATGELFF	TGTGCCAGCAGCGTAGCCAGCGGAGCCACCGGGGAGCTGTTTTTT
NA	TRBV12-3/TRBV12-4	many	TRBJ2-3	CASSSDRRRTDTQYF	TGTGCCAGCAGTTCCGACAGGCGTCGCACAGATACGCAGTATTTT
TRBD1	TRBV29-1	NA	TRBJ2-7	CSVERTGGGEQYF	TGCAGCGTCGAAAGGACAGGGGGCGGCGAGCAGTACTTC
NA	TRBV30	once	TRBJ1-1	CASLVVAEAFF	TGTGCCTCCCTAGTAGTAGCTGAAGCTTTCTTT
TRBD1	TRBV12-3/TRBV12-4	NA	TRBJ1-1	CASSTGQGASDTEAFF	TGTGCCAGCAGTACGGGACAGGGGGCATCGGACACTGAAGCTTTCTTT